These T cell receptor beta chains were read from a single sample in a study of blood T cell repertoires in COVID-19. Data came from immunoSEQ multiplex PCR; TCRdb stores just in-frame clones and leaves some out. The sample contains under 150,000 clones, over 75% of which appear only once. The sequenced material came from peripheral blood. These receptors were collected from a woman in her sixties or seventies who had recovered from COVID-19. Each CDR3 is given with its conserved first and last residue. D genes are given only for firm matches.

v_gene	j_gene	d_gene	CDR3aa
TRBV7-8	TRBJ2-7	TRBD2	CASSFAGTSGYEQYF
TRBV7-2	TRBJ1-1	.	CASSDRRGPGTEAFF
TRBV6-5	TRBJ1-2	TRBD1	CASSSRGTGLNYGYTF
TRBV9	TRBJ2-5	TRBD2	CASSVGASGLTQYF
TRBV19	TRBJ2-2	TRBD1	CASSTRTGGSTGELFF
TRBV28	TRBJ1-1	TRBD1	CASSSGQGKERAFF
TRBV5-1	TRBJ2-4	TRBD1	CASSLEGTGRNIQYF
TRBV28	TRBJ2-7	.	CASSSTAGLRYEQYF
TRBV18	TRBJ2-5	TRBD1	CASSKPRTGGETQYF
TRBV20-1	TRBJ2-3	.	CSATHGDTQYF
TRBV5-5	TRBJ2-6	.	CASSKGISSGANVLTF
TRBV14	TRBJ2-7	TRBD2	CASRPSGAQGFEQYF
TRBV28	TRBJ2-1	TRBD2	CASSYSGSPNEQFF